These 18 T cell receptor beta chains were sequenced from one sample in a study of OX40 agonist ivuxolimab in advanced cancers. Libraries were prepared by immunoSEQ multiplex PCR; TCRdb keeps only in-frame clonotypes and omits some of them. The repertoire holds tens of thousands of clones, roughly 90% seen once, with around 27% in the top ten. The sequencing here drew on CD4+ or CD8+ T cells sorted from blood, taken in a trial of the OX40 agonist ivuxolimab. The receptors originated from an adult with an advanced solid tumor such as melanoma, head and neck, liver or kidney cancer.

This clone was counted between two and nine times. The chain recombines TRBV11-2 with TRBJ1-2; no definite D call. The CDR3 is 15 amino acids. V lost 8 bases and J lost 5, with 21 bases in between. Germline CDR1 and CDR2: SGHAT and FQNNGV. CDR3 loop: CASRSLVGVGYGYTF. DNA for the CDR3: TGTGCCAGCCGCTCTCTTGTTGGGGTCGGATATGGCTACACCTTC.

The gene calls are TRBV9 and TRBJ2-1, with TRBD2 identical over 8 bases. The CDR3 contains 17 residues. V shed 4 bases and J 7 bases; nucleotides not matched to a gene: 16. Germline V gene data show CDR1 as SGDLS and CDR2 as YYNGEE. CDR3 protein: CASSTRQGLAGWNEQFF. For the CDR3, the DNA is TGTGCCAGCAGCACTCGCCAAGGACTAGCCGGTTGGAATGAGCAGTTCTTC.

The chain combines TRBV30 with TRBJ1-1; D call uncertain. Germline V gives CDR1 GTSNPN, CDR2 SVGIG (reference sequence). The CDR3 sequence is 11 residues long. The V end lost 5 bases, the J end lost 4 bases, and 8 bases lay between the germline ends. The CDR3 sequence: CAWAVVTEAFF. CDR3 nucleotide sequence: TGTGCCTGGGCAGTCGTCACTGAAGCTTTCTTT.

The genes are TRBV7-9 and TRBJ1-1; 9 nucleotides agree with TRBD1. The length of the CDR3 is 12 residues. Germline values: CDR1 SEHNR, CDR2 FQNEAQ (reference sequence). V lost 9 bases and J lost 6; bases outside the gene matches: 5. The CDR3 protein is CASTGGRAEAFF. In DNA form, the CDR3 reads TGTGCCAGTACAGGGGGCCGGGCTGAAGCTTTCTTT.

This chain links TRBV7-9 with TRBJ2-1; possibly TRBD2 for D (8 bases). The germline V and J ends were trimmed by 2 bases and 12 bases, with 23 bases remaining between them. Germline-derived CDR1 and CDR2 are SEHNR and FQNEAQ (reference sequence). The CDR3 is 16 residues long. The DNA of the CDR3 is TGTGCCAGCAGCTTAAACCCCGGACTAGCCTCAGGGGGGCAGTTCTTC. Residues: CASSLNPGLASGGQFF.

The chain carries TRBV5-1 and TRBJ2-5; D is ambiguous. The V gene lost 5 bases and the J gene lost 0 bases, with 14 bases spanning the gap. CDR1 is SGHRS, CDR2 YFSETQ, per germline. This CDR3 region has 15 residues. DNA of the CDR3: TGCGCCAGCAGGGCCACTGACCGGTACCAAGAGACCCAGTACTTC. Translated: CASRATDRYQETQYF.

The J gene is TRBJ1-2, the V gene TRBV7-6; TRBD1 agrees at 12 bases. Germline V gene data show CDR1 as SGHVS and CDR2 as FNYEAQ. The CDR3 spans 17 residues. With V trimmed by 5 bases and J by 8 bases, 15 bases remained unmatched. CDR3 sequence: CASSDAGQGATYVGYTF. CDR3 coding DNA: TGTGCCAGCAGCGATGCGGGACAGGGGGCAACCTATGTCGGCTACACCTTC.

The chain is built from TRBV11-1 and TRBJ2-5; D possibly corresponds to TRBD1 (5 bases). The germline CDR1 and CDR2 sequences are SGHAT and FQDESV (reference sequence). Trimming left V 0 bases short and J 5 bases short, with 13 bases between. This CDR3 spans 15 amino acids. The CDR3 sequence: CASSLAFGASETQYF. CDR3 nucleotides: TGTGCCAGCAGCTTAGCGTTTGGGGCAAGTGAGACCCAGTACTTC.

The chain links TRBV28 to TRBJ2-5; perhaps TRBD2 as D (5 bases). The CDR3 covers 14 residues. Germline assignment: CDR1 MDHEN and CDR2 SYDVKM. Trimming stripped 3 bases from V and 4 bases from J, with 12 bases between. CDR3 in DNA: TGTGCCAGCAGTTTCAGCGGCCCGCTAGAGACCCAGTACTTC. Protein sequence: CASSFSGPLETQYF.

The chain combines TRBV4-1 with TRBJ2-2; 10 nucleotides agree with TRBD1. With 3 bases clipped from V and 1 base from J, the junction kept 2 bases outside the gene matches. The CDR3 extends over 16 amino acids. Germline CDR1 MGHRA, CDR2 YSYEKL. The CDR3 nucleotides are TGCGCCAGCAGCCAGACAGGGGGCCGGAACACCGGGGAGCTGTTTTTT. Amino acids: CASSQTGGRNTGELFF.

The chain is built from TRBV30 and TRBJ2-2; maybe TRBD1 (5 bases). The germline V and J ends were trimmed by 1 base and 0 bases, with 9 bases remaining between them. Germline loops: CDR1 GTSNPN, CDR2 SVGIG (reference sequence). The length of the CDR3 is 15 residues. CDR3 in DNA: TGTGCCTGGAGTGGGACACTTGCGAACACCGGGGAGCTGTTTTTT. Protein sequence: CAWSGTLANTGELFF. Full variable domain (rest looked up from reference TRBV30 and TRBJ2-2): SQTIHQWPATLVQPVGSPLSLECTVEGTSNPNLYWYRQAAGRGLQLLFYSVGIGQISSEVPQNLSASRPQDRQFILSSKKLLLSDSGFYLCAWSGTLANTGELFFGEGSRLTVL.

The V call is TRBV9, the J call TRBJ2-7; D is undetermined. Trimming removed 0 bases at V and 6 bases at J, with 13 bases between. CDR1 and CDR2 (germline): SGDLS, YYNGEE. The CDR3 has 14 residues. The CDR3 reads CASSVEVASGEQYF. In DNA, the CDR3 is TGTGCCAGCAGCGTAGAAGTAGCTTCGGGCGAGCAGTACTTC.

The V gene is TRBV7-9, the J gene TRBJ1-1; 7 positions agree with TRBD1. V shed 8 bases, J shed 2 bases, and the junction held 14 bases outside the gene matches. CDR3 length equals 16 residues. Looked up from germline, CDR1 is SEHNR and CDR2 is FQNEAQ (reference sequence). The CDR3 DNA is TGTGCCAGCCACGTGGTAGGGGGCGTAGTAAACACTGAAGCTTTCTTT. The encoded protein is CASHVVGGVVNTEAFF.

The chain carries TRBV7-9 and TRBJ1-1, with D unclear. Germline CDR1 SEHNR, CDR2 FQNEAQ (reference sequence). V gave up 2 bases and J gave up 4 bases, with 8 bases separating them. The CDR3 totals 13 residues. The CDR3 bases are TGTGCCAGCAGCTTACTCGAGGGCACTGAAGCTTTCTTT. This encodes CASSLLEGTEAFF.

V is TRBV4-1 and J is TRBJ2-5; TRBD1 matches at 7 bases. Germline-derived CDR1 and CDR2 are MGHRA and YSYEKL. Germline trimming cut 4 bases from V and 5 bases from J; bases unmatched to any gene: 13. The CDR3 is 16 amino acids. The CDR3 DNA is TGCGCCAGCAGCCCATCAACAGGGGCAGTTATGGAGACCCAGTACTTC. Translated, it gives CASSPSTGAVMETQYF.

A single count supports this clone. J is TRBJ1-4 and V is TRBV30; 8 positions match TRBD1. Germline values: CDR1 GTSNPN, CDR2 SVGIG (reference sequence). CDR3 length: 14 amino acids. CDR3 DNA: TGTGCATACGGACAGGGAATAACTAATGAAAAACTGTTTTTT. Translating it yields CAYGQGITNEKLFF. The variable domain in full, with the rest retrieved from reference TRBV30 and TRBJ1-4, is SQTIHQWPATLVQPVGSPLSLECTVEGTSNPNLYWYRQAAGRGLQLLFYSVGIGQISSEVPQNLSASRPQDRQFILSSKKLLLSDSGFYLCAYGQGITNEKLFFGSGTQLSVL.

The chain carries TRBV28 and TRBJ2-1; maybe TRBD2 (6 bases). This CDR3 is built from 16 residues. V dropped 6 bases and J dropped 0 bases, with 15 bases sitting between them. The germline V gene has CDR1 MDHEN and CDR2 SYDVKM. The chain's CDR3 is CASSPLRDGSYNEQFF. The CDR3 DNA reads TGTGCCAGCAGCCCCCTGCGGGACGGCTCCTACAATGAGCAGTTCTTC.

The genes are TRBV2 and TRBJ2-7; D is unclear. The V gene's germline CDR1 is SNHLY and CDR2 FYNNEI. The length of the CDR3 is 15 residues. V shed 1 base and J shed 1 base, with 11 bases lying between them. The CDR3 region has the DNA TGTGCCAGCAGTGAAGGGTCAGCAAAGTCCTACGAGCAGTACTTC. It is translated as CASSEGSAKSYEQYF.